What follows are 24 T cell receptor beta chains derived from one specimen sequenced in a study of vaccination effects on CD4 cells after COVID-19. Pools of viral peptides were used by the ViraFEST assay to expand antigen-specific CD4+ T cells ahead of sequencing. The authors isolated CD4+ T cells after roughly 10 days of culture. Nucleocapsid antibody tests were negative, and the vaccine recipients had no prior SARS-CoV-2 infection. TCRdb's copy holds only in-frame clones and misses some; the assay was immunoSEQ multiplex PCR. Among 35,000 to 45,000 clones listed, 66% were seen once. For these receptors, no antigen is known. The sequencing used CD4+ T cells from PBMCs cultured with HCoV-OC43 spike peptides, collected before COVID-19 vaccination. Subset meaning: HCoV-OC43 spike overlapping peptide pool stimulation. These receptors were collected from a human donor who received a COVID-19 vaccine.

The J gene is TRBJ2-3, the V gene TRBV6-4; 7 positions match TRBD2. In germline, CDR1 is MRHNA, CDR2 SNTAGT. The J segment lost 3 bases and the V segment lost 0 bases, leaving 6 bases of the junction unmatched. CDR3 size: 16 residues. CDR3 sequence (DNA): TGTGCCAGCAGTGACTCGGCGGGAGCGGAGACAGATACGCAGTATTTT. Translation: CASSDSAGAETDTQYF.

The chain links TRBV4-1 to TRBJ1-4; possibly TRBD1 for D (5 bases). The CDR3 runs to 17 residues. Per the germline V gene, CDR1 is MGHRA and CDR2 is YSYEKL. V lost 5 bases to trimming and J lost 5 bases, with 21 bases between them. The CDR3 is CASSKQFREAKNEKLFF. Here the CDR3 DNA reads TGCGCCAGCAGCAAACAGTTCAGGGAAGCCAAAAATGAAAAACTGTTTTTT.

The chain recombines TRBV7-2 with TRBJ2-1; 9 nucleotides match TRBD2. Germline loops: CDR1 SGHTA, CDR2 FQGNSA. The CDR3 loop spans 17 amino acids. The junction had 8 bases not matched to a gene; V was cut back by 2 bases and J by 3 bases. This CDR3 is CASSLIGLAGIYNEQFF. The DNA for the CDR3 is TGTGCCAGCAGCTTAATCGGTCTAGCGGGGATCTACAATGAGCAGTTCTTC.

The genes are TRBV27 and TRBJ1-4; D may be TRBD1 (5 bases). This CDR3 spans 14 amino acids. The germline V and J ends were trimmed by 7 bases and 0 bases, with 9 bases remaining between them. Germline V CDR1 and CDR2: MNHEY, SMNVEV (reference sequence). The CDR3 here is CASKGLATNEKLFF. CDR3 DNA: TGTGCCAGCAAGGGGCTCGCAACTAATGAAAAACTGTTTTTT.

The CDR3 reads CASSSGTSGYNEQFF. The CDR3 nucleotides are TGTGCCAGCTCATCCGGGACTAGCGGATACAATGAGCAGTTCTTC. The chain joins TRBV18 to TRBJ2-1, with 11 bases aligning to TRBD2. The length of the CDR3 is 15 residues. After removal of 5 bases from V and 4 bases from J, the junction contained 4 bases not matched to a gene. Germline CDR1 KGHSH, CDR2 LQKENI.

In its sample, this clone was seen a few times. The J gene is TRBJ1-1, the V gene TRBV5-1; tentatively, D is TRBD1 (6 bases). The CDR3 has 14 residues. Germline V gene data show CDR1 as SGHRS and CDR2 as YFSETQ. Between the trimmed V and J ends, which lost 4 bases and 5 bases, there was a span of 15 bases. As DNA, the CDR3 is TGCGCCAGCAGCCCGGCGGGGGCTTGGACTGAAGCTTTCTTT. Its protein is CASSPAGAWTEAFF.

This chain uses TRBV2 with TRBJ1-5; no reliable D call. V gave up 2 bases and J gave up 2 bases, with 10 bases separating them. Germline values: CDR1 SNHLY, CDR2 FYNNEI. The CDR3 is made up of 15 amino acids. The CDR3 DNA reads as TGTGCCAGCAGTGAATGGGGAAGGGGCAATCAGCCCCAGCATTTT. It specifies CASSEWGRGNQPQHF.

A few counts support this clone. The gene calls are TRBV7-8 and TRBJ2-2; D not resolved. The length of the CDR3 is 14 residues. Deletions cut 5 bases from V and 6 bases from J, with 13 bases between. Germline V CDR1 and CDR2: SGHVS, FQNEAQ. The CDR3 DNA reads TGTGCCAGCAGCCGGACCAGCACTTCCGGGGAGCTGTTTTTT. Protein product: CASSRTSTSGELFF.

The chain combines TRBV5-6 with TRBJ2-3; 9 bases agree with TRBD2. This CDR3 has 14 residues. Germline V lookup: CDR1 SGHDT, CDR2 YYEEEE. V trimming: 3 bases; J trimming: 4 bases; junction bases outside the gene matches: 3. In DNA form, the CDR3 reads TGTGCCAGCAGCTCCGTAGCGGGAGCAGATACGCAGTATTTT. Encoded protein: CASSSVAGADTQYF.

This clone was recorded at least ten times. This chain uses TRBV7-8 with TRBJ2-1; D may be TRBD1 (6 bases). This CDR3 has 16 residues. In germline, CDR1 is SGHVS, CDR2 FQNEAQ. V dropped 5 bases and J dropped 4 bases, with 18 bases sitting between them. The CDR3 is CASSPLQGIFYNEQFF. The CDR3, as DNA: TGTGCCAGCAGCCCCTTACAGGGTATCTTTTACAATGAGCAGTTCTTC.

The rearrangement uses TRBV5-5 and TRBJ1-4, with D unclear. V was cut by 1 base and J by 5 bases, with 12 bases left in between. The CDR3 is 15 amino acids. The germline V gene encodes CDR1 SGHKS and CDR2 YYEKEE (reference sequence). The chain's CDR3 is CASSLYSISNEKLFF. CDR3 sequence (DNA): TGTGCCAGCAGCTTGTACAGTATATCGAATGAAAAACTGTTTTTT.

The rearrangement links TRBV3-1 (or the pseudogene TRBV3-2) to TRBJ2-1; D gene unclear. The germline CDR1 and CDR2 sequences are LGHDT and YNNKEL (reference sequence). V was shortened by 3 bases and J by 4 bases, with 10 bases between the two germline ends. There are 14 residues in the CDR3. The CDR3, as DNA: TGTGCCAGCAGCCAGGAGTGGTCGTACAATGAGCAGTTCTTC. Its translation: CASSQEWSYNEQFF.

The rearrangement links TRBV6-1 to TRBJ2-1; the D is unclear. The germline V gene has CDR1 MNHNS and CDR2 SASEGT. The CDR3 has 13 residues. V gave up 3 bases and J gave up 7 bases, with 10 bases separating them. CDR3 bases: TGTGCCAGCAGTGAGGATTTGGCAAATGAGCAGTTCTTC. Its translation: CASSEDLANEQFF.

The gene calls are TRBV28 and TRBJ2-7; D could derive from TRBD1 or TRBD2 (5 bases each). Germline-derived CDR1 and CDR2 are MDHEN and SYDVKM. The V gene lost 7 bases and the J gene lost 3 bases, with 13 bases spanning the gap. CDR3 size: 13 residues. CDR3 in DNA: TGTGCCAGCAATCATGGGGACCTCTACGAGCAGTACTTC. Protein sequence: CASNHGDLYEQYF.

The rearrangement uses TRBV5-1 and TRBJ2-1; 12 nucleotides align to TRBD2. Germline CDR1 SGHRS, CDR2 YFSETQ. The V and J ends lost 4 bases and 8 bases, in that order; junction bases with no gene match: 7. The CDR3 length is 15 residues. CDR3 DNA sequence: TGCGCCAGCAGCCTAAGACTAGCGGGAGATCATGAGCAGTTCTTC. Amino acids: CASSLRLAGDHEQFF.

The chain links TRBV7-6 to TRBJ2-1, with a weak D call TRBD1 (5 bases). Germline-derived CDR1 and CDR2 are SGHVS and FNYEAQ. Trimming removed 3 bases at V and 0 bases at J, with 9 bases between. The CDR3 is made up of 15 amino acids. The CDR3, as DNA: TGTGCCAGCAGCTTCCAGGGATACTCCTACAATGAGCAGTTCTTC. This translates into CASSFQGYSYNEQFF.

The chain recombines TRBV18 with TRBJ1-1; weak D call: TRBD1 (5 bases). CDR1 and CDR2 (germline): KGHSH, LQKENI. This CDR3 has 14 residues. V was clipped by 3 bases and J by 1 base, with 9 bases between them. CDR3 DNA sequence: TGTGCCAGCTCACCGGGGGGAGGGAACACTGAAGCTTTCTTT. It is translated as CASSPGGGNTEAFF.

The V and J genes are TRBV7-9 and TRBJ2-1; D is unresolved. The V and J ends lost 2 bases and 5 bases respectively, with 4 bases between them. This CDR3 spans 12 amino acids. Germline-derived CDR1 and CDR2 are SEHNR and FQNEAQ (reference sequence). CDR3 amino acids: CASSLRDNEQFF. CDR3 sequence (DNA): TGTGCCAGCAGCTTAAGGGACAATGAGCAGTTCTTC.

The CDR3 DNA is TGTGCCAGCAGCTTAAGCAGCGGGACCCAGTACTTC. It specifies CASSLSSGTQYF. The chain employs TRBV13 and TRBJ2-5; D possibly corresponds to TRBD2 (5 bases). Trimming took off 2 bases at V and 7 bases at J, with 8 bases between the two ends. The CDR3 extends over 12 amino acids. Germline V lookup: CDR1 PRHDT, CDR2 FYEKMQ (reference sequence).

This clone turned up a few times. This chain links TRBV18 with TRBJ1-1, with TRBD1 matching over 9 bases. This CDR3 spans 16 amino acids. The germline CDR1 and CDR2 sequences are KGHSH and LQKENI. With V trimmed by 1 base and J by 6 bases, 9 bases remained unmatched. CDR3 sequence reads: CASSPQQGQGGPEAFF. CDR3 DNA sequence: TGTGCCAGCTCACCACAGCAGGGACAGGGCGGCCCTGAAGCTTTCTTT.

The rearrangement joins TRBV9 to TRBJ2-6; TRBD2 agrees at 11 bases. Germline V CDR1 and CDR2: SGDLS, YYNGEE. The CDR3 loop spans 18 amino acids. Losses at the gene ends were 4 bases for V and 4 bases for J; bases not matched to a gene: 10. The DNA of the CDR3 is TGTGCCAGCAGCCGAGTCCCGGGACTAGCGGTGGGGGCCAACGTCCTGACTTTC. Its translation is CASSRVPGLAVGANVLTF.

The V gene is TRBV27, the J gene TRBJ1-2; D not certain. This CDR3 region has 13 residues. Deletions cut 8 bases from V and 4 bases from J, with 14 bases between. Germline loops: CDR1 MNHEY, CDR2 SMNVEV (reference sequence). CDR3 DNA: TGTGCCAGCCATTTTACAGCTGTCTATGGCTACACCTTC. This codes for CASHFTAVYGYTF.

This chain joins TRBV2 and TRBJ1-1; D remains unclear. The CDR3 runs to 12 residues. Trimming pared 8 bases from V and 4 bases from J, leaving 11 bases between. Germline CDR1 reads SNHLY; CDR2 reads FYNNEI. CDR3: CASAPGVTEAFF. The DNA for the CDR3 is TGTGCCAGCGCCCCCGGGGTCACTGAAGCTTTCTTT.

This rearrangement joins TRBV3-1 (or the pseudogene TRBV3-2) to TRBJ1-2; 8 bases agree with TRBD1. The CDR3 has 14 residues. Germline trimming cut 5 bases from V and 4 bases from J; bases unmatched to any gene: 6. The V gene's germline CDR1 is LGHDT and CDR2 YNNKEL (reference sequence). In DNA form, the CDR3 reads TGTGCCAGCAGCGAAACAGGGGGACCCTATGGCTACACCTTC. Translating it yields CASSETGGPYGYTF.